The 3 T cell receptor beta chains below all came from one sample that was sequenced in a study of tumor-infiltrating lymphocytes in primary liver carcinoma. cDNA specific to TCR beta was made from 500 ng of total RNA, with a constant-region primer employed for priming. Three-round nested multiplex PCR performed with slightly modified ARM-PCR produced the TCR beta libraries. Investigators reported that the first two PCR rounds, at 9 to 11 cycles each, used TRBV1-TRBV30 forward primers with a C-beta reverse primer. A single record per CDR3 protein comes from TCRdb applying MiXCR to the multiplex PCR reads. The table has approximately 330,000 distinct CDR3 sequences, approximately 65% seen once. RNA isolated from unsorted whole blood supplied the blood RNA, with germline DNA also extracted. Sequencing was done on a sample of peripheral blood. These TCRs come from a man in his forties with primary liver carcinoma and hepatitis B virus infection.

To note about this clonotype: A single base separates this from a much larger clone, so it may be a read error. The chain recombines TRBV10-3 with TRBJ2-3; 7 bases fit TRBD1. Germline CDR1 is ENHRY and CDR2 is SYGVKD. The CDR3 has 13 amino acids. The CDR3 region has the DNA TGTGCCATCAGGACACAGGGGACAGATGCGCAGTATTTT. Its protein product is CAIRTQGTDAQYF.

V usage is TRBV28 and J usage is TRBJ2-7; D remains unclear. CDR1 is MDHEN and CDR2 is SYDVKM in the germline V gene. V dropped 4 bases and J dropped 3 bases, with 10 bases sitting between them. CDR3 length equals 13 residues. The CDR3 loop is CASSSPLNYEQYF. The CDR3 bases are TGTGCCAGCAGTTCCCCACTTAACTACGAGCAGTACTTC. Together with reference TRBV28 and TRBJ2-7, the CDR3 gives the full variable domain: DVKVTQSSRYLVKRTGEKVFLECVQDMDHENMFWYRQDPGLGLRLIYFSYDVKMKEKGDIPEGYSVSREKKERFSLILESASTNQTSMYLCASSSPLNYEQYFGPGTRLTVT.

With regard to this clonotype: An end of the junction does not agree with germline; a read error may underlie this. The CDR3 here is CDSSARDRVDTQYF. DNA for the CDR3: TGTGACAGCAGTGCCCGGGACAGGGTTGATACGCAGTATTTT. V gene TRBV28 combines with J gene TRBJ2-3; 9 nucleotides align to TRBD1. The germline gives CDR1 MDHEN, CDR2 SYDVKM. The CDR3 spans 14 residues.